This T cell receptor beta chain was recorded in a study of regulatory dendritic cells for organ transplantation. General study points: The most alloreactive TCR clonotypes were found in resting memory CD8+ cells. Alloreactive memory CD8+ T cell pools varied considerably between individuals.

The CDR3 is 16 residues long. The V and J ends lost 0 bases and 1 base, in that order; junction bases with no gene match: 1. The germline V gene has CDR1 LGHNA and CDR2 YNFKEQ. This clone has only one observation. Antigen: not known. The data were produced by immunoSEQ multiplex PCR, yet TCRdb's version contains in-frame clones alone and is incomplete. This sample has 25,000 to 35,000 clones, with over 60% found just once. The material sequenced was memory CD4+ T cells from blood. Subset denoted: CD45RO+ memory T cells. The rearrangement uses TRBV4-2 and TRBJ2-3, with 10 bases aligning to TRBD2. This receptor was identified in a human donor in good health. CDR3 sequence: CASSQDLAGGTDTQYF. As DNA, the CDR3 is TGTGCCAGCAGCCAAGATCTAGCGGGGGGCACAGATACGCAGTATTTT.